This T cell receptor (beta chain) was found in a study of blood T cell repertoires in COVID-19. Looking at the study overall: PBMCs, B-cell-depleted T cells, or T cells were the source of the cDNA or gDNA that made up the material.

Methods used by the authors: For nucleated cells, counts were estimated from reference gene primer amplification. TCRdb's table, derived via immunoSEQ multiplex PCR, lists solely in-frame clones and lacks some. The V and J calls and the clone size are those of that table, but D and trimming were determined from the DNA. The sample holds roughly 230,000 clones, 81% seen once. The CDR3 is 14 residues long. Germline CDR1 reads LGHNA; CDR2 reads YNFKEQ. The J segment lost 4 bases and the V segment lost 9 bases, leaving 8 bases of the junction unmatched. The clonotype comes from a woman of 80 years or more with acute or convalescent COVID-19. Source material: peripheral blood. V gene TRBV4-2 combines with J gene TRBJ1-4, with TRBD1 matching 7 bases. The CDR3 sequence is CASRSGQNNEKLFF. CDR3 sequence (DNA): TGTGCCAGTCGATCGGGACAGAATAATGAAAAACTGTTTTTT.